The present TCR beta chain was sequenced within a study of cytomegalovirus exposure and HLA in healthy donors. This CDR3 comprises 14 residues. Germline V gene lookup returns CDR1 SGHAT and CDR2 FQNNGV. Trimming removed 4 bases at V and 1 base at J, with 10 bases between. The PCR had 60 Vbeta and 13 Jbeta primers. The table came from immunoSEQ multiplex PCR; TCRdb's copy has only in-frame clones and leaves some out. The sample includes about 160,000 clones, around 80% of them seen just once. Though nominally healthy at sampling, donors likely had unrecorded immune exposures. The chain recombines TRBV11-2 with TRBJ2-5; D is perhaps TRBD2 (6 bases). This clonotype was sampled from a man aged 35 to 55 in good health and CMV-seronegative. Sequenced material: PBMCs. The CDR3 protein is CASSSLGGQETQYF. DNA for the CDR3: TGTGCCAGCAGCTCCTTGGGGGGCCAAGAGACCCAGTACTTC.